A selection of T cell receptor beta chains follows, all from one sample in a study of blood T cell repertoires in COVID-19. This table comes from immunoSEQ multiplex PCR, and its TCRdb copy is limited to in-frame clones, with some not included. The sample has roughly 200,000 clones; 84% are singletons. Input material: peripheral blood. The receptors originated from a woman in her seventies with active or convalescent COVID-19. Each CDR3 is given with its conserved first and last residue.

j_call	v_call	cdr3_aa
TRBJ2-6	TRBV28	CASSFGTGSPGANVLTF
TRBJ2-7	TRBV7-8	CASSFSGSSYEQYF
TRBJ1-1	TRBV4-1	CASSQYRGRGTEAFF
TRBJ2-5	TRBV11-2	CASSFGGATQETQYF
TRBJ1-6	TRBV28	CASITGKDRNSPLHF
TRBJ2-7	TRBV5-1	CASSFGTSETEQYF
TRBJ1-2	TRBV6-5	CASSQQGDYGYTF
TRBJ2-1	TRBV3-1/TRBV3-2	CASSTGLAGGPYNEQFF
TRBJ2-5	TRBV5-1	CASRAGIQETQYF
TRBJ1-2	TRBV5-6	CASSPGTGEDYGYTF
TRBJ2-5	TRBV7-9	CASSLGQGETQYF
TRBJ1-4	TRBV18	CASSPQGGTNEKLFF
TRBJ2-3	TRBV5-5	CASSPRTGGAKDTQYF
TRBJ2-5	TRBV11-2	CASSSSGSGETQYF
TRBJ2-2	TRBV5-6	CASSLGGHNTGELFF
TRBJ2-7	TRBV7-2	CASSRSGWEQYF
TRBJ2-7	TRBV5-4	CASSLGQGRAEQYF
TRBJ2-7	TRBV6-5	CASLGQGPYEQYF
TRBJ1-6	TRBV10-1	CASSADREDSSYNSPLHF
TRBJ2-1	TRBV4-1	CASSQALLAGGPDEQFF
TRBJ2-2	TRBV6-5	CASSYSWGGTGELFF
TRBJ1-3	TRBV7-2	CASSPYESSGNTIYF
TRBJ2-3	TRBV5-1	CASSLVGSVSSTDTQYF
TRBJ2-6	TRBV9	CASSVLSGSSGANVLTF
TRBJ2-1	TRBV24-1	CATSDLQGTSGRNEQFF
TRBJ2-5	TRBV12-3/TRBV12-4	CASSLARETQYF
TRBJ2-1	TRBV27	CASTPSGSYNEQFF
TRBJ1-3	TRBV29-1	CSVETGSGNTIYF
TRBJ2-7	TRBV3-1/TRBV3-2	CASSGGVSYEQYF